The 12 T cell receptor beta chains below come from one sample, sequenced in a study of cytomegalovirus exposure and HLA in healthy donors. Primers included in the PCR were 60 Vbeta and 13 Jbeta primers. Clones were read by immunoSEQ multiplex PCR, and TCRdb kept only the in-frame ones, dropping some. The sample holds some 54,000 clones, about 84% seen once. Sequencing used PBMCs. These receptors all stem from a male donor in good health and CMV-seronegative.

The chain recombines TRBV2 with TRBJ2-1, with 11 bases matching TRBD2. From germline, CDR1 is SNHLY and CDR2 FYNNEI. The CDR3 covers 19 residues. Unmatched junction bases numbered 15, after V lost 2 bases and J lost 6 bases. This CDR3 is CASSERLAGGLDNRNEQFF. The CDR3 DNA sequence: TGTGCCAGCAGTGAACGGCTAGCGGGGGGCCTTGATAACCGCAATGAGCAGTTCTTC.

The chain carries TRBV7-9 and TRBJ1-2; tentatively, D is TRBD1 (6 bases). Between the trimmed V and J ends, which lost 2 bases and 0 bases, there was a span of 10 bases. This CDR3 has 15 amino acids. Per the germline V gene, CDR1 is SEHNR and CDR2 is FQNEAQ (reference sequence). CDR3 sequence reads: CASSLRDTTNYGYTF. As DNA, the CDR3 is TGTGCCAGCAGCTTACGGGACACCACTAACTATGGCTACACCTTC.

For the CDR3, the DNA is TGTGCCAGCAGCCAAGATCTTAGGGAGGGCACTGAAGCTTTCTTT. This translates into CASSQDLREGTEAFF. This rearrangement joins TRBV4-2 to TRBJ1-1; D gene ambiguous. This CDR3 contains 15 residues. The ends were cut back, 0 bases at V and 4 bases at J, with 12 bases in the middle. Germline V CDR1 and CDR2: LGHNA, YNFKEQ.

The CDR3 region has the DNA TGCGCCAGCAGCCCGCCGGGACTAGCGAGGGGATCGTTGGAGCTGTTTTTT. Residues: CASSPPGLARGSLELFF. The J gene is TRBJ2-2, the V gene TRBV5-1; 10 bases match TRBD2. The germline V gene has CDR1 SGHRS and CDR2 YFSETQ. V trimming: 4 bases; J trimming: 10 bases; junction bases outside the gene matches: 16. The CDR3 runs to 17 residues.

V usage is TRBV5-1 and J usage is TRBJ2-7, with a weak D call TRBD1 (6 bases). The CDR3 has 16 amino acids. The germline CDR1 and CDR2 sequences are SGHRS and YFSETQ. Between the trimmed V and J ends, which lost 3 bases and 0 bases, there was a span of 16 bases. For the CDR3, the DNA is TGCGCCAGCAGCTCCAGCCCTTCAGGGGTCTCCTACGAGCAGTACTTC. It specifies CASSSSPSGVSYEQYF.

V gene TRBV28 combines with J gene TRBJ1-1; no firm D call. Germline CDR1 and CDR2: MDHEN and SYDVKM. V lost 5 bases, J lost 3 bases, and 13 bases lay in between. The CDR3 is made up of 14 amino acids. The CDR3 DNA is TGTGCCAGCAGTCCGGAGGTATGGGACACTGAAGCTTTCTTT. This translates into CASSPEVWDTEAFF.

CDR3 in DNA: TGTGCCAGCTCTTCCGGGACAGCCTATGGCTACACCTTC. Protein product: CASSSGTAYGYTF. The chain joins TRBV18 to TRBJ1-2, with TRBD1 matching 7 bases. This CDR3 spans 13 amino acids. Germline CDR1 and CDR2: KGHSH and LQKENI. The ends lost 6 bases at V and 4 bases at J; junction bases unmatched: 5.

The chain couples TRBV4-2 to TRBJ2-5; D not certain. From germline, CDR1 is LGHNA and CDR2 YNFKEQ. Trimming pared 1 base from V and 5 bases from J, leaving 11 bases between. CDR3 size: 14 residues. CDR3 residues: CASSQVGIGETQYF. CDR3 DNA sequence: TGTGCCAGCAGCCAAGTAGGTATCGGGGAGACCCAGTACTTC.

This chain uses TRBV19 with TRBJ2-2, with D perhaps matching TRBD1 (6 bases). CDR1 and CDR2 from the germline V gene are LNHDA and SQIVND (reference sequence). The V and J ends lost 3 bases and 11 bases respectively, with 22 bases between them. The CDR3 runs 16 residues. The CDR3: CASSIPAGAHKEELFF. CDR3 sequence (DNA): TGTGCCAGTAGTATCCCGGCAGGGGCCCACAAAGAAGAGCTGTTTTTT.

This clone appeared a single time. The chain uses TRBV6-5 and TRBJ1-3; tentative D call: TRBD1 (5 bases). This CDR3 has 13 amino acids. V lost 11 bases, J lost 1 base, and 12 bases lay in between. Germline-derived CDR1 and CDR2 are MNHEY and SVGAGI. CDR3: CAARQGSGNTIYF. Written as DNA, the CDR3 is TGTGCCGCACGGCAGGGTTCTGGAAACACCATATATTTT.

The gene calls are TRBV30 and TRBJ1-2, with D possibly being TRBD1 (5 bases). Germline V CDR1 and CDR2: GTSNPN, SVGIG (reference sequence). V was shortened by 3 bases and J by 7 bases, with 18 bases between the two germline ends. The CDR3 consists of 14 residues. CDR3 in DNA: TGTGCCTGGAGCCCCACCCTACAGGTGGCTGGCTACACCTTC. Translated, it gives CAWSPTLQVAGYTF. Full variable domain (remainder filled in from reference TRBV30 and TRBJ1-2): SQTIHQWPATLVQPVGSPLSLECTVEGTSNPNLYWYRQAAGRGLQLLFYSVGIGQISSEVPQNLSASRPQDRQFILSSKKLLLSDSGFYLCAWSPTLQVAGYTFGSGTRLTVV.

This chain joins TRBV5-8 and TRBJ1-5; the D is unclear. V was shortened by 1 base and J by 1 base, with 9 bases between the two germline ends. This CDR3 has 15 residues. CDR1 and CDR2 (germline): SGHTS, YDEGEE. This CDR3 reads CASSLSSGSNQPQHF. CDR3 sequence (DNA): TGTGCCAGCAGCTTGTCTTCGGGAAGCAATCAGCCCCAGCATTTT.